This is a list of T cell receptor beta chains from one sample in a study of cytomegalovirus exposure and HLA in healthy donors. The repertoire was sequenced with immunoSEQ multiplex PCR; TCRdb's copy has only in-frame clones and lacks some. The sample comprises fewer than 130,000 clones, around 83% of which are singletons, and 2.5% to 3% rests with the top ten. Sequencing was carried out using PBMCs. These receptors all stem from a woman aged 60 to 75 in good health and CMV-seropositive. Both conserved end residues are part of each CDR3. Each record gives: CDR3 length, J gene, D gene, V gene, clone size, CDR3 protein, CDR3 DNA. A D gene is named only where the DNA matches it firmly. Size tells how often a clone was seen (once, few, many) or the class of an expanded clone, and some rows leave it out.

length: 17
J: TRBJ2-7
D: TRBD2
V: TRBV6-1
size: .
CDR3: CASSEHLGAGELYEQYF
DNA: TGTGCCAGCAGTGAGCACTTAGGAGCGGGAGAGCTCTACGAGCAGTACTTC

length: 20
J: TRBJ2-3
D: .
V: TRBV28
size: few
CDR3: CASSFEEPLTSHHPTDTQYF
DNA: TGTGCCAGCAGTTTTGAGGAGCCCTTGACTAGTCACCACCCCACAGATACGCAGTATTTT

length: 14
J: TRBJ1-1
D: TRBD1
V: TRBV19
size: .
CDR3: CASSSGQANTEAFF
DNA: TGTGCCAGTAGTTCCGGACAGGCGAACACTGAAGCTTTCTTT

length: 15
J: TRBJ1-1
D: TRBD1
V: TRBV7-6
size: .
CDR3: CASSKARTGGTEAFF
DNA: TGTGCCAGCAGCAAAGCCCGGACAGGGGGCACTGAAGCTTTCTTT

length: 17
J: TRBJ1-3
D: .
V: TRBV5-1
size: few
CDR3: CASSLHSGFISGNTIYF
DNA: TGCGCCAGCAGCTTGCATTCAGGGTTCATTTCTGGAAACACCATATATTTT

length: 17
J: TRBJ2-1
D: TRBD2
V: TRBV4-2
size: .
CDR3: CASSQGDPGLPYNEQFF
DNA: TGTGCCAGCAGCCAAGGGGATCCGGGACTACCGTACAATGAGCAGTTCTTC

length: 19
J: TRBJ1-4
D: TRBD1
V: TRBV5-1
size: .
CDR3: CASSLGRQGAGGGYEKLFF
DNA: TGCGCCAGCAGCTTGGGCCGACAGGGAGCAGGTGGCGGATATGAAAAACTGTTTTTT

length: 16
J: TRBJ1-1
D: TRBD1
V: TRBV9
size: .
CDR3: CASSVFDRGGLTEAFF
DNA: TGTGCCAGCAGCGTTTTTGACAGGGGTGGCCTCACTGAAGCTTTCTTT

length: 14
J: TRBJ1-5
D: TRBD1
V: TRBV4-2
size: .
CDR3: CASSPDRGNQPQHF
DNA: TGTGCCAGCAGCCCTGACAGGGGAAATCAGCCCCAGCATTTT

length: 14
J: TRBJ2-5
D: .
V: TRBV9
size: .
CDR3: CASSVDRGVETQYF
DNA: TGTGCCAGCAGCGTAGATAGGGGCGTAGAGACCCAGTACTTC

length: 16
J: TRBJ2-3
D: .
V: TRBV11-3
size: .
CDR3: CASSPSWPRETDTQYF
DNA: TGTGCCAGCAGCCCCTCCTGGCCTCGTGAAACAGATACGCAGTATTTT

length: 16
J: TRBJ2-1
D: TRBD2
V: TRBV2
size: few
CDR3: CASSEGGLAGDNEQFF
DNA: TGTGCCAGCAGTGAAGGGGGACTAGCGGGAGACAATGAGCAGTTCTTC

length: 15
J: TRBJ1-3
D: .
V: TRBV5-1
size: .
CDR3: CASSKTASSGNTIYF
DNA: TGCGCCAGCAGTAAGACAGCGAGCTCTGGAAACACCATATATTTT

length: 16
J: TRBJ2-2
D: TRBD2
V: TRBV7-6
size: .
CDR3: CASRPSGLTNTGGLFF
DNA: TGTGCCAGCAGGCCTAGCGGCCTCACGAACACCGGGGGGCTGTTTTTT

length: 14
J: TRBJ1-3
D: .
V: TRBV7-6
size: .
CDR3: CASTPGYSGNTIYF
DNA: TGTGCCAGCACCCCGGGGTACTCTGGAAACACCATATATTTT

length: 14
J: TRBJ1-1
D: .
V: TRBV28
size: .
CDR3: CASSAPGATTEAFF
DNA: TGTGCCAGCAGTGCCCCAGGGGCTACCACTGAAGCTTTCTTT

length: 13
J: TRBJ2-3
D: .
V: TRBV19
size: .
CDR3: CASMRGSTDTQYF
DNA: TGTGCCAGTATGCGAGGTAGCACAGATACGCAGTATTTT

length: 15
J: TRBJ1-5
D: TRBD1
V: TRBV18
size: .
CDR3: CASSPNRGGNQPQHF
DNA: TGTGCCAGCTCACCGAACAGGGGGGGCAATCAGCCCCAGCATTTT

length: 13
J: TRBJ1-1
D: .
V: TRBV19
size: .
CDR3: CASSPGVATEAFF
DNA: TGTGCCAGTAGTCCAGGGGTAGCCACTGAAGCTTTCTTT

length: 13
J: TRBJ2-7
D: TRBD2
V: TRBV6-1
size: .
CDR3: CASSEGGYYEQYF
DNA: TGTGCCAGCAGTGAGGGAGGGTACTACGAGCAGTACTTC

length: 15
J: TRBJ1-1
D: .
V: TRBV5-5
size: .
CDR3: CASSLVNRANTEAFF
DNA: TGTGCCAGCAGCTTAGTTAACAGGGCGAACACTGAAGCTTTCTTT

length: 15
J: TRBJ1-3
D: .
V: TRBV18
size: .
CDR3: CASSPPGNSGNTIYF
DNA: TGTGCCAGCTCACCACCCGGGAACTCTGGAAACACCATATATTTT

length: 14
J: TRBJ1-4
D: .
V: TRBV6-5
size: .
CDR3: CASSYSAGAEKLFF
DNA: TGTGCCAGCAGTTACTCTGCAGGGGCCGAAAAACTGTTTTTT

length: 16
J: TRBJ2-1
D: .
V: TRBV7-8
size: .
CDR3: CASSLLSGSTYNEQFF
DNA: TGTGCCAGCAGCTTACTTTCTGGCAGTACCTACAATGAGCAGTTCTTC

length: 15
J: TRBJ1-2
D: .
V: TRBV9
size: .
CDR3: CASSVRKADNYGYTF
DNA: TGTGCCAGCAGCGTGAGGAAAGCAGATAACTATGGCTACACCTTC

length: 13
J: TRBJ1-5
D: .
V: TRBV7-2
size: .
CDR3: CASSLVGDQPQHF
DNA: TGTGCCAGCAGCTTAGTGGGCGATCAGCCCCAGCATTTT

length: 15
J: TRBJ2-7
D: TRBD2
V: TRBV28
size: .
CDR3: CASRIAGVGTYEQYF
DNA: TGTGCCAGCAGAATAGCGGGAGTAGGGACCTACGAGCAGTACTTC

length: 16
J: TRBJ2-3
D: TRBD1
V: TRBV7-9
size: .
CDR3: CASSTPRDRGLDTQYF
DNA: TGTGCCAGCAGCACCCCCCGGGACAGGGGGCTAGATACGCAGTATTTT

length: 12
J: TRBJ1-1
D: .
V: TRBV5-1
size: .
CDR3: CATQGRGTEAFF
DNA: TGCGCTACCCAGGGAAGGGGCACTGAAGCTTTCTTT

length: 16
J: TRBJ2-3
D: TRBD2
V: TRBV7-6
size: .
CDR3: CASSQLGLAGGDTQYF
DNA: TGTGCCAGCAGCCAACTGGGACTAGCGGGAGGAGATACGCAGTATTTT

length: 16
J: TRBJ1-2
D: TRBD1
V: TRBV14
size: .
CDR3: CASSQASGTAFYGYTF
DNA: TGTGCCAGCAGCCAAGCCTCCGGGACAGCTTTCTATGGCTACACCTTC

length: 14
J: TRBJ1-1
D: .
V: TRBV18
size: .
CDR3: CASSPFAVNTEAFF
DNA: TGTGCCAGCTCACCATTCGCAGTGAACACTGAAGCTTTCTTT

length: 15
J: TRBJ1-2
D: .
V: TRBV21-1
size: .
CDR3: CASSIRGLINYGYTF
DNA: TGTGCCAGCAGCATAAGGGGGTTAATTAACTATGGCTACACCTTC

length: 13
J: TRBJ2-7
D: TRBD1
V: TRBV6-5
size: .
CDR3: CASSEGQLYEQYF
DNA: TGTGCCAGCAGTGAGGGACAGCTGTACGAGCAGTACTTC

length: 17
J: TRBJ2-3
D: TRBD1
V: TRBV27
size: once
CDR3: CASSPIRTGGRESTQYF
DNA: TGTGCCAGCAGTCCGATCAGGACAGGGGGCCGGGAGTCTACGCAGTATTTT

length: 13
J: TRBJ1-1
D: .
V: TRBV18
size: .
CDR3: CASTQLGNTEAFF
DNA: TGTGCCAGTACTCAGCTAGGTAACACTGAAGCTTTCTTT

length: 15
J: TRBJ2-3
D: .
V: TRBV7-9
size: .
CDR3: CASGKTGGDTDTQYF
DNA: TGTGCCAGCGGTAAGACAGGTGGGGACACAGATACGCAGTATTTT

length: 16
J: TRBJ2-2
D: TRBD2
V: TRBV11-2
size: .
CDR3: CASSPRVAGLPGELFF
DNA: TGTGCCAGCAGCCCCAGGGTAGCGGGTCTTCCCGGGGAGCTGTTTTTT

length: 15
J: TRBJ2-1
D: TRBD2
V: TRBV5-1
size: .
CDR3: CASSLLAASYNEQFF
DNA: TGCGCCAGCAGCTTACTAGCGGCTTCCTACAATGAGCAGTTCTTC

length: 15
J: TRBJ1-1
D: TRBD1
V: TRBV9
size: .
CDR3: CASSPSEGANTEAFF
DNA: TGTGCCAGCAGCCCATCGGAGGGGGCGAACACTGAAGCTTTCTTT

length: 16
J: TRBJ2-6
D: .
V: TRBV5-1
size: .
CDR3: CASRTQGVAGANVLTF
DNA: TGCGCCAGCAGAACACAGGGAGTTGCTGGGGCCAACGTCCTGACTTTC

length: 12
J: TRBJ1-2
D: .
V: TRBV18
size: .
CDR3: CASSPKPQGYTF
DNA: TGTGCCAGCTCACCGAAACCTCAGGGCTACACCTTC

length: 12
J: TRBJ2-5
D: .
V: TRBV2
size: .
CDR3: CASGARQETQYF
DNA: TGTGCCAGCGGGGCGAGGCAAGAGACCCAGTACTTC

length: 14
J: TRBJ1-5
D: TRBD1
V: TRBV7-8
size: .
CDR3: CASRNDRGGQPQHF
DNA: TGCGCCAGCAGGAATGACAGGGGAGGTCAGCCCCAGCATTTT

length: 13
J: TRBJ1-6
D: .
V: TRBV5-5
size: .
CDR3: CASSPAGVPPLHF
DNA: TGTGCCAGCAGCCCTGCCGGGGTTCCACCCCTCCACTTT

length: 17
J: TRBJ2-2
D: TRBD2
V: TRBV5-4
size: .
CDR3: CASSLAPGLEMTGELFF
DNA: TGTGCCAGCAGCTTGGCCCCGGGACTAGAAATGACCGGGGAGCTGTTTTTT

length: 15
J: TRBJ2-2
D: .
V: TRBV7-2
size: .
CDR3: CASSLGGVNTGELFF
DNA: TGTGCCAGCAGCTTAGGGGGAGTGAACACCGGGGAGCTGTTTTTT

length: 13
J: TRBJ2-3
D: TRBD1
V: TRBV19
size: .
CDR3: CASAGQVTDTQYF
DNA: TGTGCCAGTGCGGGACAGGTAACAGATACGCAGTATTTT

length: 15
J: TRBJ2-7
D: TRBD1
V: TRBV5-4
size: once
CDR3: CASSRVRTGGGEQYF
DNA: TGTGCCAGCAGCCGAGTCCGGACAGGGGGCGGCGAGCAGTACTTC